This T cell receptor (beta chain) was sequenced during a study of T cells in Graves' hyperthyroidism and ophthalmopathy. The investigators amplified TCR beta CDR3 regions from RNA transcripts. Researchers ran a first-round RT-PCR on the TCR CDR3 using the HTBI primer set. One entry per CDR3 protein, called by TCRdb with MiXCR from the multiplex PCR reads. The profile shows under 700,000 distinct CDR3 sequences, about 45% of them singletons. Many counts were recorded for this clonotype. Losses at the gene ends were 4 bases for V and 9 bases for J; bases not matched to a gene: 3. Germline lookup yields CDR1 MGHDK and CDR2 SYGVNS. There are 13 residues in the CDR3. It was considered stable Graves' hyperthyroidism when ophthalmopathy did not progress within 18 months. Lactation, pregnancy, other autoimmune disease or uncontrolled infection excluded patients. The diagnoses drew upon clinical symptoms, serum thyroxine and TRAb, thyroid ultrasound and orbital computed tomography.

The chain carries TRBV25-1 and TRBJ1-6; 7 nucleotides align to TRBD1. This TCR derives from a woman aged 18-35 years with Graves' hyperthyroidism. The material sequenced was peripheral blood or thyroid tissue (not recorded which). CDR3 loop: CASSGQGSSPLHF. DNA of the CDR3: TGTGCCAGCAGTGGACAGGGCTCTTCACCCCTCCACTTT.